The 26 T cell receptor beta chains in this list originate from one sample, sequenced in a study of T cells in women clearing cervical HPV infection. Measured with immunoSEQ multiplex PCR; TCRdb has only the in-frame clones, and not every one. In all, the sample yields 30,000 to 45,000 clones. The sample was blood buffy coat. These receptors came from a woman aged 18 to 69 with a cervical HPV16 infection that either progressed to CIN3+ or cleared (not recorded which).

This clone is identified as medium-sized (0.01 to 0.1%) from frequency. Partial CDR3 DNA: TGCGCCAGCAGCCAAGTGAGCGATACG. Amino acid sequence: CASSQVSDT. The full CDR3 sequence reads CASSQVSDTQYF. The chain combines TRBV4-1 with TRBJ2-3, with D unclear. Read coverage stops 3 residues before the CDR3 terminus; the germline J gene supplies the remainder. The CDR3 contains 12 residues. V was cut by 1 base and J by 6 bases, with 5 bases left in between. In germline, CDR1 is MGHRA, CDR2 YSYEKL.

Worth noting for this clone: Coverage ceases 3 residues before the CDR3 finishes, and the germline J gene fills in the end. V gene TRBV20-1 combines with J gene TRBJ1-5, with a weak D call TRBD1 (5 bases). Trimming stripped 4 bases from V and 4 bases from J, with 8 bases between. Germline assignment: CDR1 DFQATT and CDR2 SNEGSKA (reference sequence). This CDR3 has 12 residues. The chain's CDR3 is CSATTANQPQHF. The DNA read from the CDR3 is TGCAGTGCTACGACAGCAAATCAGCCC.

Comment on this clone: The CDR3 end is not reached by the read, which stops 3 residues before it; the germline J gene fills it in. This sequence joins TRBV7-9 and TRBJ2-3; 10 positions agree with TRBD2. The CDR3 covers 15 residues. CDR1 is SEHNR, CDR2 FQNEAQ, per germline (reference sequence). The V segment lost 4 bases and the J segment 4 bases; nucleotides outside the gene matches: 5. The covered CDR3 bases are TGTGCCAGCAGCTCAGCGGGAGGGGAGGCAGATACG. Its translation is CASSSAGGEADT. The CDR3, in full, reads CASSSAGGEADTQYF.

Notes on this clone: The sequence runs out 3 residues before the end of the CDR3; the remainder is reconstructed from the germline J gene. The gene calls are TRBV29-1 and TRBJ2-1; D is ambiguous. The germline V gene encodes CDR1 SQVTM and CDR2 ANQGSEA. V lost 5 bases to trimming and J lost 9 bases, with 11 bases between them. This CDR3 spans 11 amino acids. CDR3 DNA (partial): TGCAGCGTTACCCGGGTGAGTGAG. Translating it yields CSVTRVSE. The CDR3 as a whole reads CSVTRVSEQFF.

As for this clone: The missing CDR3 end, 3 residues past where the read stops, is filled in from the germline J gene. The V call is TRBV14, the J call TRBJ1-1; D perhaps matches TRBD1 (6 bases). The CDR3 consists of 14 residues. Per germline, CDR1 SGHDN and CDR2 FVKESK. The DNA read from the CDR3 is TGTGCCAGCAGTCCGAAGGTGTGGACAGTGGAA. Its translation: CASSPKVWTVE. The complete CDR3 protein is CASSPKVWTVEAFF.

On this clone: Coverage ceases 3 residues before the CDR3 finishes, and the germline J gene fills in the end. The chain employs TRBV2 and TRBJ2-1; D is possibly TRBD1 (6 bases). V gave up 7 bases and J gave up 4 bases, with 11 bases separating them. CDR1 is SNHLY and CDR2 is FYNNEI in the germline V gene. The CDR3 length is 13 residues. CDR3 DNA, as far as it was read: TGTGCCAGCATTCTGGGGGCGTACAATGAG. It codes for CASILGAYNE. The complete CDR3 sequence is CASILGAYNEQFF.

A word on this clone: The missing CDR3 end, 3 residues past where the read stops, is filled in from the germline J gene. This chain connects TRBV18 to TRBJ1-1; D is uncertain. V was shortened by 0 bases and J by 2 bases, with 7 bases between the two germline ends. The germline CDR1 and CDR2 sequences are KGHSH and LQKENI. CDR3 length: 14 amino acids. CDR3 sequence reads: CASSPPSVNTEAFF. Incomplete CDR3 DNA: TGTGCCAGCTCACCACCGAGCGTAAACACTGAA. The full variable domain, completed using reference TRBV18 and TRBJ1-1, is NAGVMQNPRHLVRRRGQEARLRCSPMKGHSHVYWYRQLPEEGLKFMVYLQKENIIDESGMPKERFSAEFPKEGPSILRIQQVVRGDSAAYFCASSPPSVNTEAFFGQGTRLTVV.

A note on this clone: Read data end 3 residues before the CDR3 end; the end is taken from the germline J gene. This chain joins TRBV4-2 and TRBJ2-5, with D maybe TRBD2 (7 bases). The germline V gene encodes CDR1 LGHNA and CDR2 YNFKEQ. CDR3 length: 20 amino acids. The ends were cut back, 4 bases at V and 4 bases at J, with 31 bases in the middle. The sequenced part of the CDR3 DNA is TGTGCCAGCAGCCCGCGCGATTATTTGACAGGCCCGCGGGGGAGAGAGACC. Translated, it gives CASSPRDYLTGPRGRET. The whole CDR3 reads CASSPRDYLTGPRGRETQYF.

Concerning this clone: The DNA ends 3 residues before the CDR3 does, and the rest of the CDR3 is filled in from the germline J gene. The rearrangement uses TRBV19 and TRBJ1-1; 8 bases line up with TRBD1. The CDR3 consists of 15 residues. Germline trimming cut 5 bases from V and 5 bases from J; bases unmatched to any gene: 10. CDR1 is LNHDA and CDR2 is SQIVND in the germline V gene (reference sequence). CDR3 amino acids: CASSERGQGMTEAFF. CDR3 DNA (partial): TGTGCCAGTAGTGAACGAGGACAGGGCATGACTGAA. Full variable domain (rest looked up from reference TRBV19 and TRBJ1-1): DGGITQSPKYLFRKEGQNVTLSCEQNLNHDAMYWYRQDPGQGLRLIYYSQIVNDFQKGDIAEGYSVSREKKESFPLTVTSAQKNPTAFYLCASSERGQGMTEAFFGQGTRLTVV.

Turning to this clone: The read gets to within 3 residues of the CDR3 end, and the germline J gene fills in the rest. The rearrangement uses TRBV18 and TRBJ1-1, with 8 bases lining up with TRBD1. CDR1 and CDR2 from the germline V gene are KGHSH and LQKENI. The CDR3 runs 17 residues. The covered CDR3 bases are TGTGCCAGCTCACCGAACACAGGGGGGCCAGCTAATGAAAAA. Its protein is CASSPNTGGPANEK. The full CDR3 reads CASSPNTGGPANEKAFF.

A note on this clone: The read comes to an end 3 residues before the CDR3 does, leaving the germline J gene to fill in the end. The chain links TRBV20-1 to TRBJ2-3, with 7 positions matching TRBD2. Germline V gene data show CDR1 as DFQATT and CDR2 as SNEGSKA (reference sequence). The CDR3 extends over 15 amino acids. The sequenced CDR3 bases are TGCAGTGCTATCGGGACTACGACGAACCAAGAGACG. Translated, it gives CSAIGTTTNQET. The full CDR3 protein is CSAIGTTTNQETQYF.

Comment on this clone: The CDR3 end falls 3 residues outside the read, so it is completed with the germline J gene. The V and J genes are TRBV20-1 and TRBJ1-5, with TRBD1 matching over 10 bases. The germline gives CDR1 DFQATT, CDR2 SNEGSKA (reference sequence). CDR3 size: 15 residues. J was trimmed by 4 bases and V by 5 bases; bases with no gene match: 8. The sequenced CDR3 bases are TGCAGTGCTGTAAAACCGGGACAGGGGAATCAGCCC. Protein sequence: CSAVKPGQGNQP. The full CDR3 protein is CSAVKPGQGNQPQHF.

With regard to this clone: The read finishes 3 residues shy of the CDR3 end, and the germline J gene is used to complete it. The chain is built from TRBV30 and TRBJ2-1, with 10 positions matching TRBD2. Per the germline V gene, CDR1 is GTSNPN and CDR2 is SVGIG (reference sequence). The CDR3 extends over 15 amino acids. The trim removed 0 bases at V and 6 bases at J, leaving 5 bases unmatched. The CDR3: CAWSVQVAGGNEQFF. The sequenced part of the CDR3 DNA is TGTGCCTGGAGTGTACAGGTAGCGGGAGGCAATGAG.

Comments on this clone: The CDR3 goes on 3 residues after the read ends, and that part is filled in from the germline J gene. The rearrangement joins TRBV7-6 to TRBJ2-3; D is unresolved. The CDR3 extends over 13 amino acids. Germline lookup yields CDR1 SGHVS and CDR2 FNYEAQ. The CDR3 sequence is CASSRENQETQYF. CDR3 DNA (partial): TGTGCCAGCAGCCGCGAAAACCAAGAGACG.

Concerning this clone: The read ends 3 residues shy of where the CDR3 ends; the end is completed using the germline J gene. This chain connects TRBV19 to TRBJ2-2; D may be TRBD1 (8 bases). Germline-derived CDR1 and CDR2 are LNHDA and SQIVND (reference sequence). The CDR3 runs to 13 residues. Partial CDR3 DNA: TGTGCCAGCGACAGGGGAGGGAATGAAAAG. The encoded protein is CASDRGGNEK. The full CDR3 reads CASDRGGNEKLFF.

Note on this clone: The read finishes 3 residues shy of the CDR3 end, and the germline J gene is used to complete it. V and J are TRBV9 and TRBJ2-3; TRBD2 matches at 7 bases. This CDR3 spans 18 amino acids. Germline lookup yields CDR1 SGDLS and CDR2 YYNGEE. V was pared by 0 bases and J by 4 bases, with 14 bases of the junction left unmatched. The CDR3: CASSVGGLYPKRADTQYF. The covered CDR3 bases are TGTGCCAGCAGCGTAGGGGGACTATACCCAAAGCGGGCAGATACG. Full variable domain (remainder filled in from reference TRBV9 and TRBJ2-3): DSGVTQTPKHLITATGQRVTLRCSPRSGDLSVYWYQQSLDQGLQFLIQYYNGEERAKGNILERFSAQQFPDLHSELNLSSLELGDSALYFCASSVGGLYPKRADTQYFGPGTRLTVL.

Of note for this clone: The CDR3 extends 3 residues past the end of the read, so its final part is completed from the germline J gene. This chain connects TRBV28 to TRBJ1-2; D uncertain. Trimming pared 8 bases from V and 4 bases from J, leaving 11 bases between. This CDR3 has 12 amino acids. The V gene's germline CDR1 is MDHEN and CDR2 SYDVKM. Incomplete CDR3 DNA: TGTGCCAGCCGAACAGAGCTCTATGGC. Translation: CASRTELYG. The CDR3 as a whole reads CASRTELYGYTF.

As concerns this clone: The CDR3 goes on 3 residues after the read ends, and that part is filled in from the germline J gene. The J gene is TRBJ2-1, the V gene TRBV5-1; D remains unclear. The V end was cut by 1 base, the J end by 2 bases, with 16 bases between. This CDR3 is 17 amino acids long. Germline CDR1 is SGHRS and CDR2 is YFSETQ. CDR3 DNA, as far as it was read: TGCGCCAGCAGCTTGACCCGGAATTTGGGCCCCTACAATGAG. It specifies CASSLTRNLGPYNE. In full, the CDR3 is CASSLTRNLGPYNEQFF. The full variable domain, completed using reference TRBV5-1 and TRBJ2-1, is KAGVTQTPRYLIKTRGQQVTLSCSPISGHRSVSWYQQTPGQGLQFLFEYFSETQRNKGNFPGRFSGRQFSNSRSEMNVSTLELGDSALYLCASSLTRNLGPYNEQFFGPGTRLTVL.

Concerning this clone itself: The read comes to an end 3 residues before the CDR3 does, leaving the germline J gene to fill in the end. The rearrangement links TRBV27 to TRBJ2-3; D may be TRBD2 (6 bases). With 2 bases removed from V and 4 bases from J, the gap between germline ends came to 16 bases. Germline assignment: CDR1 MNHEY and CDR2 SMNVEV (reference sequence). The CDR3 contains 16 residues. CDR3 amino acids: CASSLNLGGKADTQYF. CDR3 DNA (partial): TGTGCCAGCAGTTTAAACTTGGGGGGTAAGGCAGATACG.

With respect to this clone: The read falls 3 residues short of the CDR3 end, and the missing part is taken from the germline J gene. The chain recombines TRBV7-6 with TRBJ1-6, with a possible D match to TRBD1 (6 bases). CDR1 is SGHVS and CDR2 is FNYEAQ in the germline V gene. This CDR3 contains 15 residues. V lost 6 bases, J lost 5 bases, and 14 bases lay in between. CDR3 protein: CASREGTGNNSPLHF. CDR3 DNA, as far as it was read: TGTGCCAGCAGAGAAGGAACAGGGAATAATTCACCC.

Concerning this clone: Sequencing ends 3 residues short of the CDR3 end; the germline J gene provides the rest. The chain joins TRBV14 to TRBJ2-1, with TRBD2 identical over 7 bases. The CDR3 consists of 16 residues. The V and J ends lost 4 bases and 2 bases, in that order; junction bases with no gene match: 8. CDR1 and CDR2 (germline): SGHDN, FVKESK. CDR3 DNA, as far as it was read: TGTGCCAGCAGCCGGTTGGGAGGGGAGCCCTACAATGAG. It specifies CASSRLGGEPYNE. In full, the CDR3 reads CASSRLGGEPYNEQFF.

About this clone: The read terminates 3 residues before the CDR3 end, so the remaining end is supplied by the germline J gene. J is TRBJ2-4 and V is TRBV2; TRBD1 aligns across 9 bases. In germline, CDR1 is SNHLY, CDR2 FYNNEI. This CDR3 spans 17 amino acids. CDR3 DNA, as far as it was read: TGTGCCAGCAGTGAATCCGGGGGACAGGGTGCAGTCTATGGT. It encodes CASSESGGQGAVYG. The entire CDR3 protein reads CASSESGGQGAVYGQYF. Full variable domain (remainder filled in from reference TRBV2 and TRBJ2-4): EPEVTQTPSHQVTQMGQEVILRCVPISNHLYFYWYRQILGQKVEFLVSFYNNEISEKSEIFDDQFSVERPDGSNFTLKIRSTKLEDSAMYFCASSESGGQGAVYGQYFGAGTRLSVL.

As for this clone: The CDR3 end falls 3 residues outside the read, so it is completed with the germline J gene. The rearrangement joins TRBV30 to TRBJ2-2; D is undetermined. The V and J ends lost 7 bases and 7 bases respectively, with 13 bases between them. This CDR3 is built from 12 residues. CDR1 GTSNPN and CDR2 SVGIG come from the germline V gene (reference sequence). The CDR3 bases that were read are TGTGCCTCCCAGGTTCAGGACGGGGAG. Translation gives CASQVQDGE. The whole CDR3 sequence is CASQVQDGELFF.

On this clone: Read data end 3 residues before the CDR3 end; the end is taken from the germline J gene. V usage is TRBV20-1 and J usage is TRBJ2-7; 7 nucleotides agree with TRBD1. With 3 bases clipped from V and 4 bases from J, the junction kept 6 bases outside the gene matches. This CDR3 contains 13 residues. Germline lookup yields CDR1 DFQATT and CDR2 SNEGSKA (reference sequence). The CDR3 here is CSASHRGHYEQYF. The CDR3 DNA, read in part, is TGCAGTGCTAGCCACAGGGGCCATTACGAG.

About this clone: The read terminates 3 residues ahead of where the CDR3 ends, so the germline J gene completes it. V is TRBV20-1 and J is TRBJ2-5; TRBD2 aligns across 15 bases. Per the germline V gene, CDR1 is DFQATT and CDR2 is SNEGSKA (reference sequence). The CDR3 has 17 residues. V lost 5 bases, J lost 0 bases, and 7 bases stayed unmatched. This CDR3 is CSALSGTSGGNQETQYF. Incomplete CDR3 DNA: TGCAGTGCTTTGAGCGGGACTAGCGGGGGGAACCAAGAGACC.

The part of the CDR3 DNA that was read is TGTGCCAGTAGTCCACAGACTAGCGGGGTCATCAATGAG. Translation gives CASSPQTSGVINE. The complete CDR3 protein is CASSPQTSGVINEQFF. The chain uses TRBV19 and TRBJ2-1, with 11 positions matching TRBD2. The sequenced fragment ends 3 residues before the CDR3 boundary, so the rest is inferred from the germline J gene. Germline V CDR1 and CDR2: LNHDA, SQIVND (reference sequence). The CDR3 length is 16 residues. Trimming removed 5 bases from V and 6 bases from J; junction bases left unmatched: 9.